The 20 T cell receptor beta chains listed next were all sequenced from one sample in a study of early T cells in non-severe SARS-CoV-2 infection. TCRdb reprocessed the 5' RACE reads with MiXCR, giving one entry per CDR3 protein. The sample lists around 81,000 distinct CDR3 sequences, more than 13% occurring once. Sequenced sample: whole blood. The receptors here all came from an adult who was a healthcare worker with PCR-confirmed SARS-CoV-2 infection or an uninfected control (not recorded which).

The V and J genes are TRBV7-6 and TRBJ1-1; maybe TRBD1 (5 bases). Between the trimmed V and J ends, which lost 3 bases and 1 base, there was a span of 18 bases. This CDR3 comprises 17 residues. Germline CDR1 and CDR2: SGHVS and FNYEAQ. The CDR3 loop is CASSFKSGSGGNTEAFF. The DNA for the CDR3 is TGTGCCAGCAGCTTTAAGTCGGGGAGCGGGGGGAACACTGAAGCTTTCTTT.

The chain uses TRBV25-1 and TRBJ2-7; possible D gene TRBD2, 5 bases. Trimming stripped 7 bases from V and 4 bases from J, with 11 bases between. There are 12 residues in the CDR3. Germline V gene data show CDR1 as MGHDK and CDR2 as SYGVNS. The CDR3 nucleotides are TGTGCCAGCATGAACCGGGGTTACGAGCAGTACTTC. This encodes CASMNRGYEQYF.

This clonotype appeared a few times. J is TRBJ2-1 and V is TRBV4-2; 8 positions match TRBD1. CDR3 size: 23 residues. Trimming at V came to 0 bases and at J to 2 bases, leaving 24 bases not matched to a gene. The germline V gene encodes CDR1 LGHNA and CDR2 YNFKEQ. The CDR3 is CASSQDGPRQGSVKTKAYNEQFF. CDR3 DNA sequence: TGTGCCAGCAGCCAAGATGGTCCCAGACAGGGGTCAGTTAAGACAAAAGCCTACAATGAGCAGTTCTTC.

As DNA, the CDR3 is TGTGCCAGTAGTATCTTCCAGGGACCCACAGATACGCAGTATTTT. Protein sequence: CASSIFQGPTDTQYF. The rearrangement links TRBV19 to TRBJ2-3; TRBD1 or TRBD2 may be the D gene (5 bases each). CDR1 and CDR2 (germline): LNHDA, SQIVND (reference sequence). Deletions cut 3 bases from V and 2 bases from J, with 12 bases between. This CDR3 has 15 residues.

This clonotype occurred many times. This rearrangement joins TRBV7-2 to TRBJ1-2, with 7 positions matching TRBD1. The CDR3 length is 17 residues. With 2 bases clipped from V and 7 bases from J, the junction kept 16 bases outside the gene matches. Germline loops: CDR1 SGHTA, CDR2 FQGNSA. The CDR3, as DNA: TGTGCCAGCAGCTTAAGATCTGGGACAGTCGGTCGACTTGGCTACACCTTC. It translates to CASSLRSGTVGRLGYTF. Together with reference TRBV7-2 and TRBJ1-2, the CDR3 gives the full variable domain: GAGVSQSPSNKVTEKGKDVELRCDPISGHTALYWYRQSLGQGLEFLIYFQGNSAPDKSGLPSDRFSAERTGGSVSTLTIQRTQQEDSAVYLCASSLRSGTVGRLGYTFGSGTRLTVV.

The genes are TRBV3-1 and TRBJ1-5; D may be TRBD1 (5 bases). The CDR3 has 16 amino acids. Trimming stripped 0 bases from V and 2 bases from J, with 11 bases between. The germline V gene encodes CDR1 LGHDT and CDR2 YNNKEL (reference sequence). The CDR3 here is CASSQDWGGGNQPQHF. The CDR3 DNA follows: TGTGCCAGCAGCCAAGATTGGGGCGGCGGCAATCAGCCCCAGCATTTT.

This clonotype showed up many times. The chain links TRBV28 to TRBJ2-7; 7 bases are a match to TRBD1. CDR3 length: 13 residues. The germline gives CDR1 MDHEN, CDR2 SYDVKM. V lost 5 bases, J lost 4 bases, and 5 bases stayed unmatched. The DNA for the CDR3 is TGTGCCAGCAGTCGACAGGGCAGATACGAGCAGTACTTC. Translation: CASSRQGRYEQYF.

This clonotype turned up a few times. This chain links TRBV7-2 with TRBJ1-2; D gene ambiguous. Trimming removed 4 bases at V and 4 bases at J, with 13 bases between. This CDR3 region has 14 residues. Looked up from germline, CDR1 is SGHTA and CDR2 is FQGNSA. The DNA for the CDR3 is TGTGCCAGCAGCTCCGCCGGAGACGGCTATGGCTACACCTTC. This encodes CASSSAGDGYGYTF.

This CDR3 is CASQRGLVTDTQYF. DNA of the CDR3: TGTGCCAGCCAGAGGGGACTCGTCACAGATACGCAGTATTTT. The V call is TRBV6-2 or TRBV6-3, the J call TRBJ2-3; a possible D gene is TRBD2 (6 bases). The V gene's germline CDR1 is MNHEY and CDR2 SVGEGT. The CDR3 totals 14 residues. V lost 8 bases and J lost 2, with 14 bases in between.

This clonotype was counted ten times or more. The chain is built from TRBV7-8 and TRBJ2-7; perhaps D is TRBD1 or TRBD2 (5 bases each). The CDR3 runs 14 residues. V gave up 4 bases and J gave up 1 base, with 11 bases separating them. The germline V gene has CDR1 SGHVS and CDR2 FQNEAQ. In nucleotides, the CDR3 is TGTGCCAGCAGCTCCCGGGACGGATCCTACGAGCAGTACTTC. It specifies CASSSRDGSYEQYF. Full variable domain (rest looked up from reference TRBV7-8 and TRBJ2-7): GAGVSQSPRYKVAKRGQDVALRCDPISGHVSLFWYQQALGQGPEFLTYFQNEAQLDKSGLPSDRFFAERPEGSVSTLKIQRTQQEDSAVYLCASSSRDGSYEQYFGPGTRLTVT.

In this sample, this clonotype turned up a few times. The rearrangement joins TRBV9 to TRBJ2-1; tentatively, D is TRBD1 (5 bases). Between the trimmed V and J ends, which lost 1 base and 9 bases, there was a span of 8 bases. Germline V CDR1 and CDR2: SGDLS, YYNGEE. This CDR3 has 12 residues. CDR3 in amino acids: CASSVWGGEQFF. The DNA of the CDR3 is TGTGCCAGCAGCGTATGGGGCGGTGAGCAGTTCTTC.

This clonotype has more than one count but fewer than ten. The DNA for the CDR3 is TGTGCCAGCAGCCAGACAGAGGTCACAGATACGCAGTATTTT. This translates into CASSQTEVTDTQYF. The chain is built from TRBV11-1 and TRBJ2-3; maybe TRBD1 (5 bases). This CDR3 has 14 residues. Germline V lookup: CDR1 SGHAT, CDR2 FQDESV (reference sequence). The V end was cut by 5 bases, the J end by 2 bases, with 11 bases between.

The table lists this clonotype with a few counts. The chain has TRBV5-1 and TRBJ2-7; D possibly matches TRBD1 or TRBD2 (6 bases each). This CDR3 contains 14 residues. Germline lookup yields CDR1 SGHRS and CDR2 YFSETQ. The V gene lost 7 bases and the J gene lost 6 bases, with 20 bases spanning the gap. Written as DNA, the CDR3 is TGCGCCAGCCAATCAATCGCTGAGGGGGGCGAGCAGTACTTC. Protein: CASQSIAEGGEQYF.

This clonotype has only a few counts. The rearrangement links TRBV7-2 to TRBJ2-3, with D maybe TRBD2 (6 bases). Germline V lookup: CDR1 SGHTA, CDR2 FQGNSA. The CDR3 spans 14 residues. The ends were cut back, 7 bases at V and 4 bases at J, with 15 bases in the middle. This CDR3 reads CASTLGGDSDTQYF. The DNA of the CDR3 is TGTGCCAGCACCCTTGGCGGGGATTCAGATACGCAGTATTTT.

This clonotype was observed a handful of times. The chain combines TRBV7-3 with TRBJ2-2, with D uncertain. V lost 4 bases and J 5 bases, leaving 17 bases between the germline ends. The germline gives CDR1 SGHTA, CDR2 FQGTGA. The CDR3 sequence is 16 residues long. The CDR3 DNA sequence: TGTGCCAGCAGCTCCTCGTTCTCCGGCGGAACCGGGGAGCTGTTTTTT. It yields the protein CASSSSFSGGTGELFF.

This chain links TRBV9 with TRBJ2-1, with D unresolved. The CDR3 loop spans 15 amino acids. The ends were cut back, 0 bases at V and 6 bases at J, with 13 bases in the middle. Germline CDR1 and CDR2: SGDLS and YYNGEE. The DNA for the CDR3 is TGTGCCAGCAGCGTAGGTGGCGAGATCTTCAATGAGCAGTTCTTC. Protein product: CASSVGGEIFNEQFF.

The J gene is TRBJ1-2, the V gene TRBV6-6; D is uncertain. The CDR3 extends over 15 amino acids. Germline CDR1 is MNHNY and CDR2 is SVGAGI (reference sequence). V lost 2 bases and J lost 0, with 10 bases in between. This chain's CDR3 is CASSYGQLANYGYTF. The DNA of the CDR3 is TGTGCCAGCAGTTACGGTCAGTTAGCTAACTATGGCTACACCTTC.

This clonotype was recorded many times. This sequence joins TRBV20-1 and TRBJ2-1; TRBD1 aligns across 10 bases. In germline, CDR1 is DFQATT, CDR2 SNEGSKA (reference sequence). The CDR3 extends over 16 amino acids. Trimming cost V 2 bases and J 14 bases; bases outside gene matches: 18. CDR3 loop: CSARRGWDRGLIKEFF. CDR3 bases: TGCAGTGCTAGACGGGGCTGGGACAGGGGCCTCATTAAGGAGTTCTTC.

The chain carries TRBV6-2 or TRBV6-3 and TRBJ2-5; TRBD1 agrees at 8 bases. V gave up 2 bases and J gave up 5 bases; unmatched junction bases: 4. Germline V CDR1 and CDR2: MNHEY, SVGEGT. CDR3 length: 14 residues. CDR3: CASSYVYRGETQYF. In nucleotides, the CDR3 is TGTGCCAGCAGTTACGTGTACAGGGGGGAGACCCAGTACTTC.

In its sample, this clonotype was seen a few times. CDR3 loop: CSASGLTSGNNEQFF. In DNA form, the CDR3 reads TGCAGTGCTAGTGGGTTGACTAGCGGGAACAATGAGCAGTTCTTC. The gene calls are TRBV20-1 and TRBJ2-1, with 11 positions matching TRBD2. The CDR3 sequence is 15 residues long. The V and J ends lost 3 bases and 5 bases, in that order; junction bases with no gene match: 6. Germline V gene data show CDR1 as DFQATT and CDR2 as SNEGSKA (reference sequence).